This T cell receptor (beta chain) was identified in a study of cytotoxic CD8 clonotypes in ibrutinib-treated CLL. Whole-study results and caveats: Patients showed higher baseline clonality than age-matched healthy donors, and it tracked circulating CD8+ T-cell counts.

Repertoires were generated with immunoSEQ multiplex PCR, while TCRdb's copy carries only in-frame clones and drops some. Of under 200,000 clones listed, about 80% are singletons. CDR3 size: 15 residues. With 5 bases removed from V and 8 bases from J, the gap between germline ends came to 18 bases. Germline V gene data show CDR1 as SGHVS and CDR2 as FQNEAQ. With respect to this clone: Its antigen is currently unknown.

Sequencing was performed on PBMCs, taken after 24 months of ibrutinib treatment. The chain links TRBV7-8 to TRBJ1-4, with D unresolved. This sequence originates from a human donor with chronic lymphocytic leukemia. CDR3 amino acids: CASSISRVVGEKLFF. The CDR3 region has the DNA TGTGCCAGCAGCATTTCTAGGGTGGTGGGGGAAAAACTGTTTTTT.